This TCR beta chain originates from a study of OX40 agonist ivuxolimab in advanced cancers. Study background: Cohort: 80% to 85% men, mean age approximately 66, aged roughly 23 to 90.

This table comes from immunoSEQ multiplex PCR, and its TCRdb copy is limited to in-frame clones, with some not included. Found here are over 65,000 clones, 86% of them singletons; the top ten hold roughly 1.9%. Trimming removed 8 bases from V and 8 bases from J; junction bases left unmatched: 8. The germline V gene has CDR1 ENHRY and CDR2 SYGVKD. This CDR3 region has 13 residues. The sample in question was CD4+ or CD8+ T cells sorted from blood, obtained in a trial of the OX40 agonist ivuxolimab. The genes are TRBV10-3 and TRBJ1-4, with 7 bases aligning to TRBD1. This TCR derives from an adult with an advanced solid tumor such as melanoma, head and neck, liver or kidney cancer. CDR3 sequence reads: CAIRQGRGEKLFF. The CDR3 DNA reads TGTGCCATCCGACAGGGTAGGGGGGAAAAACTGTTTTTT.